The T cell receptor beta chain under discussion was sequenced for a study of T cells after posttransplantation cyclophosphamide. The CDR3 covers 11 residues. Per the germline V gene, CDR1 is SGHAT and CDR2 is FQNNGV. Study-wide points: Donor-recipient repertoire similarity was low at 1-2 months, rising over year one. Tissue-infiltrating T cells from skin or gut overlapped little with blood T cells. TRB clonality was highly associated with recipient CMV seropositivity and reactivation.

Only in-frame clones appear in the TCRdb table, and some are missing; sequencing was by immunoSEQ multiplex PCR. In the table there are roughly 20,000 clones, 95% to 98% of which are singletons. The naive gate required viable CD3+CD4+ or CD3+CD8+ cells with CCR7+CD45RA+CD45RO-CD95-CD27+CD28+ phenotype. A remark on this clone: The antigen is unknown. Compared with germline, one end of the junction differs, possibly owing to a read error.

The TCR was taken from a man aged 40-49 years in good health, CMV-negative, and a related stem cell transplant donor. The sequenced sample was naive CD4+ T cells sorted from PBMCs. The V call is TRBV11-2, the J call TRBJ2-1; D not resolved. The chain's CDR3 is CASSLAGILIF. CDR3 sequence (DNA): TGTGCCAGCAGCTTAGCAGGCATTTTGATCTTC.